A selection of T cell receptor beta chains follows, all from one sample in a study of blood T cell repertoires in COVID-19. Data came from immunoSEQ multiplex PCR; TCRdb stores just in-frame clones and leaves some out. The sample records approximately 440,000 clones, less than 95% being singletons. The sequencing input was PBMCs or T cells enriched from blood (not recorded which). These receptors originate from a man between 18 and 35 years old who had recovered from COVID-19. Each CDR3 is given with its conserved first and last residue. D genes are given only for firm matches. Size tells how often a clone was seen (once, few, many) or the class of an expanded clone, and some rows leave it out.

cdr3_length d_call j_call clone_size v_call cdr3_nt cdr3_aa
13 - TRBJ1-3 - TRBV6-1 TGTGCCAGCAGTGAAACCGGGGGAAACACCATATATTTT CASSETGGNTIYF
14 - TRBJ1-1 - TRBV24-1 TGTGCCACCAGTGATGCAGGGAAAGGCACTGAAGCTTTCTTT CATSDAGKGTEAFF
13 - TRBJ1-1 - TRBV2 TGTGCCAGCAGAAAACAGGGAAACACTGAAGCTTTCTTT CASRKQGNTEAFF
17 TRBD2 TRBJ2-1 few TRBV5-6 TGTGCCAGCAGCTTGTCAGCGGGGGGTTTCTCCTACAATGAGCAGTTCTTC CASSLSAGGFSYNEQFF
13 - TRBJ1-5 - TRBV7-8 TGTGCCAGCAGCTCACCCTCGGGGCAGCCCCAGCATTTT CASSSPSGQPQHF
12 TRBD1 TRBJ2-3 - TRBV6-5 TGTGCCACGGACAGGGGCACAGATACGCAGTATTTT CATDRGTDTQYF
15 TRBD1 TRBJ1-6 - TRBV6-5 TGTGCCAGCAGTTCGACAGGGGGCATCGACTCACCCCTCCACTTT CASSSTGGIDSPLHF
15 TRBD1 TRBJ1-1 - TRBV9 TGTGCCAGCAGCCCTTGGGACAGGGGAGTCTCTGAAGCTTTCTTT CASSPWDRGVSEAFF
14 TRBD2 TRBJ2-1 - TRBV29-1 TGCAGCGCCAGCGGGAGCAGTATAAACAATGAGCAGTTCTTC CSASGSSINNEQFF
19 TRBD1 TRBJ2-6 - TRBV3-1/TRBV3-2 TGTGCCAGCAGCCCTCGGGACAGGGTTCGCCCCTCTGGGGCCAACGTCCTGACTTTC CASSPRDRVRPSGANVLTF
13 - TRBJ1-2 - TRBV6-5 TGTGCCAGCAGTTACTTGCGGGAAGAGGGCTACACCTTC CASSYLREEGYTF
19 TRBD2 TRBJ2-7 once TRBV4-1 TGCGCCAGCAGCCACTTCCTCGGACTAGCGGGAGGTTCCTCCTACGAGCAGTACTTC CASSHFLGLAGGSSYEQYF
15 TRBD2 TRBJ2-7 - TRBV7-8 TGTGCCAGCAGCTCCCGACTAGCGGGGCTCTACGAGCAGTACTTC CASSSRLAGLYEQYF
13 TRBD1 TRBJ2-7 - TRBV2 TGTGCCAGCAGTCTGGACAGGGGGTACGAGCAGTACTTC CASSLDRGYEQYF
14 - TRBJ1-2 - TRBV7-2 TGTGCCAGCAGCCCCTCAACTCTTCCCTATGGCTACACCTTC CASSPSTLPYGYTF
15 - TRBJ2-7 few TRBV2 TGTGCCAGCAGTGATCCGCCTAGCCGATTGTACGAGCAGTACTTC CASSDPPSRLYEQYF
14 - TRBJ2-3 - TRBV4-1 TGCGCCAGCAGCCCCCCCGGGTCCAACGTCCAGCAGTATTTT CASSPPGSNVQQYF
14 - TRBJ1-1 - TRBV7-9 TGTGCCAGCAGTTTCCAGGGTTGGGGCACTGAAGCTTTCTTT CASSFQGWGTEAFF
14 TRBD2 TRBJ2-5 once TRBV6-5 TGTGCCAGCAGAGGACTAGCGGTGTTAGAGACCCAGTACTTC CASRGLAVLETQYF
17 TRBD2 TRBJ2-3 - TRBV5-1 TGCGCCAGCAGCTCGGGATCTAGCGGGGACTACACAGATACGCAGTATTTT CASSSGSSGDYTDTQYF
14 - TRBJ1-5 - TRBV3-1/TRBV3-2 TGTGCCAGCAGCCAACGGGGAGTATGGCAGCCCCAGCATTTT CASSQRGVWQPQHF
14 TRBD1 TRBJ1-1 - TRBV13 TGTGCCAGCAGCGTAACGGGACAGTCCACTGAAGCTTTCTTT CASSVTGQSTEAFF
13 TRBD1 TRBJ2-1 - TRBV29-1 TGCAGCGTTGAGGGACAGAACTACAATGAGCAGTTCTTC CSVEGQNYNEQFF
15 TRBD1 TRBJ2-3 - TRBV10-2 TGCGCCAGCAGTGGGACAGGGATTTTGACAGATACGCAGTATTTT CASSGTGILTDTQYF
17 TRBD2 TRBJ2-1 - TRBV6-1 TGTGCCAGCAGTGGCGGACTAGCGGGAGGGGTCTACAATGAGCAGTTCTTC CASSGGLAGGVYNEQFF
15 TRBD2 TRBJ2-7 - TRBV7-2 TGTGCCAGCAGCTTAAAGACTAGCGGGAGTGCCGAGCAGTACTTC CASSLKTSGSAEQYF
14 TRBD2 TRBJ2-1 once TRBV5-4 TGTGCCAGCCTACTGAGCGGGAGTTACAATGAGCAGTTCTTC CASLLSGSYNEQFF
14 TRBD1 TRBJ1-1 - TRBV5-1 TGCGCCAGCAGCGTAGACAGGGGTATCACTGAAGCTTTCTTT CASSVDRGITEAFF
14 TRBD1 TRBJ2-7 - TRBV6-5 TGTGCCAGCAGCTCCTCTGACAGGGGAGGCGAGCAGTACTTC CASSSSDRGGEQYF
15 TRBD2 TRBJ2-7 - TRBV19 TGTGCCAGTAGTATTATGGCGGGAGGGCGTTCCGAGCAGTACTTC CASSIMAGGRSEQYF
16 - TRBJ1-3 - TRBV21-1 TGTGCCAGCAGCAAAGCGCTTGCTAACTCTGGAAACACCATATATTTT CASSKALANSGNTIYF
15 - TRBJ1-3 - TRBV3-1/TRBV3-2 TGTGCCAGCAGCCAACCCCAGGGGACTGGAAACACCATATATTTT CASSQPQGTGNTIYF
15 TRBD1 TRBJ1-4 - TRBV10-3 TGTGCCACACGAGACAGGGAGACAACTAATGAAAAACTGTTTTTT CATRDRETTNEKLFF
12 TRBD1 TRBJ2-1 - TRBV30 TGTGCCTGGAGCTGGGACAGAGATGAGCAGTTCTTC CAWSWDRDEQFF
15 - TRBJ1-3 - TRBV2 TGTGCCAGCAGTGGACAGGCCCTCTCTGGAAACACCATATATTTT CASSGQALSGNTIYF
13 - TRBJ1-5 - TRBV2 TGTGCCAGCACCGGGGAGGGTAATCAGCCCCAGCATTTT CASTGEGNQPQHF
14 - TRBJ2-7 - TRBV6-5 TGTGCCGCGAAGCCGGAGCGGCCCCCCTACGAGCAGTACTTC CAAKPERPPYEQYF
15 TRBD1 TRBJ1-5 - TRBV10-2 TGCGCCAGCAGAACAGGGGGCATGGGCAATCAGCCCCAGCATTTT CASRTGGMGNQPQHF
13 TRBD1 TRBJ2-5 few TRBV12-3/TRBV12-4 TGTGCCAGCAGACAGGGGGCCTTAGAGACCCAGTACTTC CASRQGALETQYF
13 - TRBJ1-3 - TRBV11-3 TGTGCCAGCAGCTTTAGGGGAACAAACACCATATATTTT CASSFRGTNTIYF
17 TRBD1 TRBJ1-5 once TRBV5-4 TGTGCCAGCAGCTCCGGACAGGGGTCAGTTAGCAATCAGCCCCAGCATTTT CASSSGQGSVSNQPQHF
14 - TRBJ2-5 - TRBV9 TGTGCCAGCAGCGTTGGACAGAGACAAGAGACCCAGTACTTC CASSVGQRQETQYF
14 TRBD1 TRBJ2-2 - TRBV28 TGTGCCAGCAGGAATACACAGGGGGTCGGGGAGCTGTTTTTT CASRNTQGVGELFF
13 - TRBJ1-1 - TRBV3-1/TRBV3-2 TGTGCCAGCAGCGACAGGTCGGACACTGAAGCTTTCTTT CASSDRSDTEAFF
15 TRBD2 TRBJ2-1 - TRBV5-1 TGCGCCAGCAGCTTGGGGGGAGGGACTTCCAATGAGCAGTTCTTC CASSLGGGTSNEQFF
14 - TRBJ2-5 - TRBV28 TGTGCCAGCAGTTTTGCGGGGACCGAAGAGACCCAGTACTTC CASSFAGTEETQYF
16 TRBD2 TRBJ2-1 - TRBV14 TGTGCCAGCAGCCAAGGGACTAGCGGGAGTGTGGCTGAGCAGTTCTTC CASSQGTSGSVAEQFF
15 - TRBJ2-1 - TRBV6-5 TGTGCCAGCAGCCGAGCGGGCAGCTCCTACAATGAGCAGTTCTTC CASSRAGSSYNEQFF
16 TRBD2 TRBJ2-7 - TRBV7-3 TGTGCCAGCAGCCCCCAAGGGACTAGCGGGCCCTACGAGCAGTACTTC CASSPQGTSGPYEQYF
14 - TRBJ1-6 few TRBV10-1 TGCGCCAGCAGTGAGCTACAGGGAAATTCACCCCTCCACTTT CASSELQGNSPLHF
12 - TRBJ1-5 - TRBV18 TGTGCCAGCTCACCAGCGAATCAGCCCCAGCATTTT CASSPANQPQHF
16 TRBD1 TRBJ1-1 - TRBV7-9 TGTGCCAGCAGCCCCCCTAGGGGGCAAATGTTTACTGAAGCTTTCTTT CASSPPRGQMFTEAFF
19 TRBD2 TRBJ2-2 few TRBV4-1 TGCGCCAGCAGCCAAGCCGGGACTAGCGGGGGGGCGGGCACCGGGGAGCTGTTTTTT CASSQAGTSGGAGTGELFF
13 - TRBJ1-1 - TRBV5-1 TGCGCCAGCAGCACTGGTAAAGAGACTGAAGCTTTCTTT CASSTGKETEAFF